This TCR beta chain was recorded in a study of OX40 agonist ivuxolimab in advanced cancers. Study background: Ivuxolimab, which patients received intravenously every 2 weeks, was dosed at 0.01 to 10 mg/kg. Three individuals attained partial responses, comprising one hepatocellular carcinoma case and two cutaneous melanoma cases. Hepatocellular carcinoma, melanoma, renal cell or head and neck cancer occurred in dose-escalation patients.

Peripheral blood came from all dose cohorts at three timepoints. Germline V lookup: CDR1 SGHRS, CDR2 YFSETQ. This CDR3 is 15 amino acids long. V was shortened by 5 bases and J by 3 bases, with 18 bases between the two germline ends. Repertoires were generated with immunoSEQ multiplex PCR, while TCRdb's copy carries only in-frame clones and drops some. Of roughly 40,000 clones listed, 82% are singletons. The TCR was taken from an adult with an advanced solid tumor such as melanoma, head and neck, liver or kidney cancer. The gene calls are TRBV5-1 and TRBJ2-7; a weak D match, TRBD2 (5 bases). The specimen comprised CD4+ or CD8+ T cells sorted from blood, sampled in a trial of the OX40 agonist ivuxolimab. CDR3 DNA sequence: TGCGCCAGCAGGACTACTTCCCTCGACCTCTACGAGCAGTACTTC. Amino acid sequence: CASRTTSLDLYEQYF.